The 7 T cell receptor beta chains reported below all come from one sample, sequenced in a study of CD8 T cells in ankylosing spondylitis. Study-wide findings and caveats: A motif of eight highly homologous TCR beta variants was seen as apparently characteristic of ankylosing spondylitis blood.

These receptors lack a known antigen. TCRdb used MiXCR to reprocess the 5' RACE reads, holding one entry per CDR3 protein. The sample carries fewer than 550,000 distinct CDR3 sequences, approximately 5% recorded once. The sample taken for sequencing was blood, either unsorted or a sorted T cell fraction (not recorded which). These receptors were obtained from a male donor with ankylosing spondylitis.

This clonotype occurred many times. This rearrangement joins TRBV18 to TRBJ2-7, with TRBD2 as a possible D gene (6 bases). CDR1 is KGHSH and CDR2 is LQKENI in the germline V gene. Trimming removed 8 bases from V and 3 bases from J, with 14 bases in between. This CDR3 is 13 amino acids long. CDR3 amino acids: CASTGGKLYEQYF. CDR3 DNA: TGTGCCAGCACCGGAGGGAAACTCTACGAGCAGTACTTC.

This chain links TRBV20-1 with TRBJ1-5; D not certain. The CDR3 is made up of 14 amino acids. The germline gives CDR1 DFQATT, CDR2 SNEGSKA (reference sequence). V lost 6 bases, J lost 0 bases, and 12 bases lay in between. CDR3 sequence (DNA): TGCAGTGCCTTCCCCCTGAATAGCAATCAGCCCCAGCATTTT. The encoded protein is CSAFPLNSNQPQHF.

The chain employs TRBV6-8 and TRBJ2-7, with D possibly being TRBD1 or TRBD2 (5 bases each). The ends were cut back, 2 bases at V and 1 base at J, with 12 bases in the middle. Looked up from germline, CDR1 is MNHGY and CDR2 is SAAAGT. The CDR3 is 15 residues long. CDR3 nucleotides: TGTGCCAGCAGTTACGGGGGTCTTTGTTCCTACGAGCAGTACTTC. As protein: CASSYGGLCSYEQYF.

As for this clonotype: A read error may explain this, as a much larger clone is one base away. The CDR3 coding sequence is TGTGCCATCAGTGAGTCGGGGGGCATTAACAATGGCTACACCTTC. The encoded protein is CAISESGGINNGYTF. The chain is built from TRBV10-3 and TRBJ1-2, with a tentative D call TRBD1 (6 bases). From germline, CDR1 is ENHRY and CDR2 SYGVKD. The CDR3 totals 15 residues.

This chain connects TRBV4-2 to TRBJ2-5, with 10 positions matching TRBD2. V dropped 4 bases and J dropped 1; count of bases not matched to a gene: 9. The germline gives CDR1 LGHNA, CDR2 YNFKEQ. CDR3 size: 17 residues. CDR3 protein: CASSRTSSGGLQETQYF. CDR3 DNA: TGTGCCAGCAGCCGTACATCTAGCGGGGGCCTCCAAGAGACCCAGTACTTC.

This clonotype was observed at least ten times. The CDR3 reads CASSFSGSRSTETQYF. The CDR3 DNA reads TGTGCCAGCAGCTTTAGCGGGAGTCGATCAACGGAGACCCAGTACTTC. The chain couples TRBV5-5 to TRBJ2-5; the match to TRBD2 covers 9 bases. V lost 2 bases, J lost 5 bases, and 10 bases stayed unmatched. CDR1 and CDR2 from the germline V gene are SGHKS and YYEKEE (reference sequence). CDR3 length equals 16 residues.

This clonotype has a count of ten or more. V is TRBV5-1 and J is TRBJ2-3, with D hard to call. V was clipped by 0 bases and J by 0 bases, with 11 bases between them. The CDR3 extends over 16 amino acids. CDR1 SGHRS and CDR2 YFSETQ come from the germline V gene. The DNA of the CDR3 is TGCGCCAGCAGCTTGGTGTGGGAACCTAGCACAGATACGCAGTATTTT. Protein product: CASSLVWEPSTDTQYF.